The 14 T cell receptor beta chains given below trace back to one sample, sequenced in a study of T cell clonotyping in hematopoietic cell transplantation. The protocol was immunoSEQ multiplex PCR, while the TCRdb copy is restricted to in-frame clones and leaves out a portion. Of fewer than 15,000 clones in the sample, 70% to 90% were seen once. The sample was PBMCs, taken 100 days after allogeneic stem cell transplant. These receptors all come from a male patient aged 45-60 years who had an allogeneic stem cell transplant from an unrelated donor, so T cells may come from the graft donor. Some clones in this sample may be carry-over from other donors' samples.

V is TRBV7-9 and J is TRBJ2-5; 9 bases are shared with TRBD2. The J call is uncertain, as TRBJ2-7 better fits the DNA end. The germline CDR1 and CDR2 sequences are SEHNR and FQNEAQ (reference sequence). CDR3 size: 14 residues. The CDR3 spells CASSFLAGAYEQYF. CDR3 nucleotides: TGTGCCAGCAGCTTCTTAGCGGGAGCCTACGAGCAGTACTTC.

The CDR3 reads CASSARDRDTEAFF. The CDR3 DNA follows: TGTGCCAGCAGTGCCCGGGACAGGGACACTGAAGCTTTCTTT. The chain uses TRBV2 and TRBJ1-1; 9 bases fit TRBD1. Germline V gene lookup returns CDR1 SNHLY and CDR2 FYNNEI. The V segment lost 4 bases and the J segment 3 bases; nucleotides outside the gene matches: 3. CDR3 length equals 14 residues.

This sequence joins TRBV19 and TRBJ1-2; D not resolved. The germline V gene encodes CDR1 LNHDA and CDR2 SQIVND (reference sequence). The V end lost 3 bases, the J end lost 4 bases, and 9 bases lay between the germline ends. The CDR3 has 13 amino acids. The CDR3 loop is CASSIDKSYGYTF. CDR3 nucleotide sequence: TGTGCCAGTAGTATCGACAAATCCTATGGCTACACCTTC.

CDR3 in amino acids: CASSSPQGPYEQYF. The CDR3 DNA reads TGTGCCAGCAGCTCGCCACAGGGGCCCTACGAGCAGTACTTC. The gene calls are TRBV11-2 and TRBJ2-7, with TRBD1 identical over 7 bases. Unmatched junction bases numbered 5, after V lost 4 bases and J lost 2 bases. The germline V gene has CDR1 SGHAT and CDR2 FQNNGV. The CDR3 runs 14 residues.

This chain's CDR3 is CASSLARNSPLHF. CDR3 nucleotides: TGTGCCAGCAGCTTAGCCCGGAATTCACCCCTCCACTTT. The J gene is TRBJ1-6, the V gene TRBV7-8; D is unresolved. Between the trimmed V and J ends, which lost 0 bases and 7 bases, there was a span of 4 bases. Germline assignment: CDR1 SGHVS and CDR2 FQNEAQ. The CDR3 is 13 amino acids.

The V gene is TRBV4-1, the J gene TRBJ2-1; D is perhaps TRBD1 or TRBD2 (5 bases each). The CDR3 covers 15 residues. V was trimmed by 1 base and J by 5 bases, leaving 12 bases between them. CDR1 MGHRA and CDR2 YSYEKL come from the germline V gene. The CDR3 loop reads CASSQVGTTNNEQFF. DNA for the CDR3: TGCGCCAGCAGCCAAGTTGGGACCACAAACAATGAGCAGTTCTTC.

The genes are TRBV6-5 and TRBJ1-6; 7 bases map to TRBD1. V trimming: 4 bases; J trimming: 8 bases; junction bases outside the gene matches: 2. Germline lookup yields CDR1 MNHEY and CDR2 SVGAGI. This CDR3 is 13 amino acids long. The CDR3 nucleotides read TGTGCCAGCAGTTCCGACAGGGATTCACCCCTCCACTTT. Its protein product is CASSSDRDSPLHF.

The chain couples TRBV6-5 to TRBJ2-7, with D possibly matching TRBD1 (6 bases). The CDR3 extends over 14 amino acids. Germline-derived CDR1 and CDR2 are MNHEY and SVGAGI. With 3 bases removed from V and 0 bases from J, the gap between germline ends came to 9 bases. The CDR3 sequence: CASSYYRDSYEQYF. The CDR3 bases are TGTGCCAGCAGTTATTACAGGGACTCCTACGAGCAGTACTTC.

The V and J genes are TRBV18 and TRBJ1-3; D possibly corresponds to TRBD1 (6 bases). Germline CDR1 reads KGHSH; CDR2 reads LQKENI. The CDR3 runs 15 residues. V was cut by 0 bases and J by 0 bases, with 6 bases left in between. CDR3 in DNA: TGTGCCAGCTCACCACCAGGGGGCTCTGGAAACACCATATATTTT. Its protein product is CASSPPGGSGNTIYF. The full variable domain, with the rest looked up from reference TRBV18 and TRBJ1-3, is NAGVMQNPRHLVRRRGQEARLRCSPMKGHSHVYWYRQLPEEGLKFMVYLQKENIIDESGMPKERFSAEFPKEGPSILRIQQVVRGDSAAYFCASSPPGGSGNTIYFGEGSWLTVV.

V is TRBV9 and J is TRBJ1-6, with a possible D match to TRBD1 (5 bases). Germline V gene data show CDR1 as SGDLS and CDR2 as YYNGEE. The V end lost 0 bases, the J end lost 14 bases, and 15 bases lay between the germline ends. The CDR3 extends over 14 amino acids. CDR3 coding DNA: TGTGCCAGCAGCGTAGCGCCGGGGGACGTGGCCCTCCACTTT. It specifies CASSVAPGDVALHF.

This rearrangement joins TRBV6-6 to TRBJ1-1; tentative D call: TRBD1 (5 bases). Germline V gives CDR1 MNHNY, CDR2 SVGAGI (reference sequence). The CDR3 is made up of 14 amino acids. Between the trimmed V and J ends, which lost 7 bases and 4 bases, there was a span of 16 bases. CDR3 sequence reads: CASTLRGGLTEAFF. In DNA form, the CDR3 reads TGTGCCAGCACCCTCCGGGGGGGACTCACTGAAGCTTTCTTT.

The chain joins TRBV19 to TRBJ1-2, with TRBD1 identical over 7 bases. The CDR3 runs to 17 residues. The J segment lost 0 bases and the V segment lost 2 bases, leaving 9 bases of the junction unmatched. Germline values: CDR1 LNHDA, CDR2 SQIVND (reference sequence). This CDR3 is CASSIIGDRAANYGYTF. CDR3 nucleotide sequence: TGTGCCAGTAGTATAATCGGAGACAGGGCGGCTAACTATGGCTACACCTTC.

This clone is a singleton in its sample. The rearrangement joins TRBV30 to TRBJ2-3; a weak D match, TRBD2 (6 bases). V was shortened by 0 bases and J by 1 base, with 17 bases between the two germline ends. Per the germline V gene, CDR1 is GTSNPN and CDR2 is SVGIG (reference sequence). CDR3 length: 17 amino acids. CDR3 sequence reads: CAWSVPTGTSGTDTQYF. For the CDR3, the DNA is TGTGCCTGGAGTGTCCCCACCGGGACTTCGGGCACAGATACGCAGTATTTT.

The V gene is TRBV5-4, the J gene TRBJ1-5, with TRBD1 as a possible D gene (6 bases). The CDR3 spans 15 residues. V lost 1 base to trimming and J lost 5 bases, with 13 bases between them. Germline CDR1 reads SGHNT; CDR2 reads YYREEE (reference sequence). CDR3 in amino acids: CASSLHRVCDQPQHF. The CDR3 coding sequence is TGTGCCAGCAGCTTGCACAGGGTGTGCGATCAGCCCCAGCATTTT.